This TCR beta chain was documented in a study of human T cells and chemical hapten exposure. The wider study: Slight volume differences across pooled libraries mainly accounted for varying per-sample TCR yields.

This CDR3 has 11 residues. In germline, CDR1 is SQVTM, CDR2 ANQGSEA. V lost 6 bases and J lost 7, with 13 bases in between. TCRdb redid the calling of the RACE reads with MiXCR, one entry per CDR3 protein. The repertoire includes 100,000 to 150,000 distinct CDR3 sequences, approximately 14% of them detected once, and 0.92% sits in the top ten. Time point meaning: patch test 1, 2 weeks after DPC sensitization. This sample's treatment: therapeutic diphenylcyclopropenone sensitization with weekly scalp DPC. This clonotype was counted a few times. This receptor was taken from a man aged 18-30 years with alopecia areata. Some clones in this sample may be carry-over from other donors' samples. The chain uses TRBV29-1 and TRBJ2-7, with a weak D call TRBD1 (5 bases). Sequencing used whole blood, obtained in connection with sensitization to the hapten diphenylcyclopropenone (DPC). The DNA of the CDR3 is TGCAGCGTCTCAGGGTTCTCGGAGCAGTACTTC. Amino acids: CSVSGFSEQYF.